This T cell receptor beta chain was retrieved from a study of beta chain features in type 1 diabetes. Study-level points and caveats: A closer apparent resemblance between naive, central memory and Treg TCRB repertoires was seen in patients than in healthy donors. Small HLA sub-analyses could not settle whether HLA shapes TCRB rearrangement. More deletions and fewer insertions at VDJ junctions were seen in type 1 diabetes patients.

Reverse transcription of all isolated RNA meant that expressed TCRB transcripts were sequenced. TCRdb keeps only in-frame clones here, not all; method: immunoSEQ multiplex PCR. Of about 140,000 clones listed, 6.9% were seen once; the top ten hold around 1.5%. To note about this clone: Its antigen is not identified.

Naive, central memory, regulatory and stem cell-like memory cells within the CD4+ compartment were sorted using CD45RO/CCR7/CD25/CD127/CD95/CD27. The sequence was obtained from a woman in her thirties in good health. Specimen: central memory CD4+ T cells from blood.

CDR3 nucleotide sequence: TGTGCCAGCAGCGTAGCGGACAGCACAGCTTACAATGAGCAGTTCTTC. Residues: CASSVADSTAYNEQFF. The chain carries TRBV9 and TRBJ2-1, with D possibly being TRBD1 (6 bases). The V end was cut by 0 bases, the J end by 4 bases, with 14 bases between. Germline assignment: CDR1 SGDLS and CDR2 YYNGEE. CDR3 size: 16 residues.